These 8 T cell receptor beta chains came from one sample sequenced in a study of low-dose radiotherapy and immunotherapy resistance in tumors. The sample's time point: before trial treatment. TRAV- and TRBV-specific primers, spanning alpha and beta chains, primed first-strand cDNA. TCR amplification ran roughly 20 PCR cycles using constant-region and V-primer adapter primers. TCRdb redid the calling of the reads with MiXCR, one entry per CDR3 protein. Of approximately 90,000 distinct CDR3 sequences detected, 15% to 20% appear once; the ten largest clones hold 2.8%. Sequencing was performed on PBMCs, taken before treatment. These receptors were collected from a male donor with prostate cancer.

This clonotype was seen ten or more times. The V and J genes are TRBV25-1 and TRBJ1-1; the D is unclear. The germline V gene encodes CDR1 MGHDK and CDR2 SYGVNS. The CDR3 is 14 amino acids. Trimming pared 0 bases from V and 2 bases from J, leaving 7 bases between. This CDR3 reads CASSEYMGNTEAFF. CDR3 in DNA: TGTGCCAGCAGTGAATATATGGGTAACACTGAAGCTTTCTTT.

On this clonotype: This likely reflects a read error, since a far larger clone is one base away. The chain combines TRBV9 with TRBJ2-5; 10 positions match TRBD2. V was clipped by 0 bases and J by 11 bases; unmatched bases: 13. CDR1 is SGDLS and CDR2 is YYNGEE in the germline V gene. The CDR3 totals 16 residues. The CDR3 sequence: CASSVELAGAYNEQYF. The CDR3, as DNA: TGTGCCAGCAGCGTAGAGCTAGCGGGGGCCTACAATGAGCAGTACTTC.

This clonotype was found many times. V gene TRBV12-3 or TRBV12-4 combines with J gene TRBJ2-7; D call uncertain. V lost 3 bases and J lost 3, with 6 bases in between. The CDR3 is made up of 12 amino acids. CDR3 bases: TGTGCCAGCAGTTTGAAGGGCTACGAGCAGTACTTC. Protein product: CASSLKGYEQYF.

This clonotype was recorded many times. The rearrangement links TRBV7-6 to TRBJ1-2, with a tentative D call TRBD1 (5 bases). From germline, CDR1 is SGHVS and CDR2 FNYEAQ. V lost 11 bases, J lost 2 bases, and 15 bases lay in between. The CDR3 totals 13 residues. The CDR3 DNA reads TGTGCCGCCCCGTGGGGCTTCAACTATGGCTACACCTTC. It specifies CAAPWGFNYGYTF.

The CDR3: CASSVENTASTDTQYF. CDR3 DNA: TGTGCCAGCAGTGTCGAGAACACGGCTAGCACAGATACGCAGTATTTT. The chain combines TRBV2 with TRBJ2-3; no clear D. Germline CDR1 is SNHLY and CDR2 is FYNNEI. V lost 4 bases and J lost 0, with 14 bases in between. This CDR3 spans 16 amino acids.

Concerning this clonotype: A much larger clone sits a single nucleotide away, making a read error possible. V and J are TRBV7-2 and TRBJ2-7; the D is unclear. Germline V gene data show CDR1 as SGHTA and CDR2 as FQGNSA. This CDR3 has 11 amino acids. The CDR3 DNA follows: TGTGCCAGCCGTCTCTTCGCCGAGCAGCACTTC. Translation: CASRLFAEQHF.

The chain links TRBV30 to TRBJ1-5; D is perhaps TRBD1 (6 bases). With 3 bases removed from V and 5 bases from J, the gap between germline ends came to 11 bases. The CDR3 contains 13 residues. Germline CDR1 and CDR2: GTSNPN and SVGIG (reference sequence). The CDR3 DNA sequence: TGTGCCTGGAGAGACAGGATTGATCAGCCCCAGCATTTT. This translates into CAWRDRIDQPQHF.

This clonotype appeared many times. The rearrangement uses TRBV30 and TRBJ2-1, with 11 bases identical to TRBD1. The junction had 14 bases not matched to a gene; V was cut back by 1 base and J by 9 bases. This CDR3 spans 17 amino acids. The V gene's germline CDR1 is GTSNPN and CDR2 SVGIG (reference sequence). CDR3 region: CAWSDFSPGQGVSEQFF. As DNA, the CDR3 is TGTGCCTGGAGTGATTTTTCCCCGGGACAGGGGGTTTCTGAGCAGTTCTTC. The full variable domain, with the rest looked up from reference TRBV30 and TRBJ2-1, is SQTIHQWPATLVQPVGSPLSLECTVEGTSNPNLYWYRQAAGRGLQLLFYSVGIGQISSEVPQNLSASRPQDRQFILSSKKLLLSDSGFYLCAWSDFSPGQGVSEQFFGPGTRLTVL.